The rows below give T cell receptor beta chains drawn from one sample of a study of T cell responses to AZD1222 COVID-19 vaccine. The repertoire was sequenced with immunoSEQ multiplex PCR; TCRdb's copy has only in-frame clones and lacks some. The table lists 160,000 or so clones, 88% of them singletons. Material: peripheral blood, obtained on day 0 of AZD1222 vaccination. The receptors shown here come from an adult in good health. CDR3s include the opening cysteine and the closing phenylalanine or tryptophan. The D gene is left open where the match is weak. Clone size is not always given. Where it is, it says once, few, many or a class for expanded clones.

.	TRBJ1-2	12	.	TRBV28	CASRDGARGYTF	TGTGCCAGCAGGGACGGGGCTCGGGGCTACACCTTC
few	TRBJ2-3	16	TRBD2	TRBV7-9	CASSHRLAGGEDTQYF	TGTGCCAGCAGCCACAGACTAGCGGGAGGAGAGGATACGCAGTATTTT
.	TRBJ2-7	16	.	TRBV6-2/TRBV6-3	CASSYSPDSSGNEQYF	TGTGCCAGCAGTTACTCACCGGACTCTTCGGGAAACGAGCAGTACTTC
.	TRBJ1-5	13	.	TRBV2	CASSPSGPQPQHF	TGTGCCAGCAGTCCCTCGGGGCCTCAGCCCCAGCATTTT
.	TRBJ1-5	14	TRBD1	TRBV28	CASSLGQGRQPQHF	TGTGCCAGCAGTCTTGGACAGGGGAGGCAGCCCCAGCATTTT
.	TRBJ2-7	15	TRBD1	TRBV19	CASSRGQGNIYEQYF	TGTGCCAGTAGCAGAGGACAGGGTAACATATACGAGCAGTACTTC
.	TRBJ1-1	14	.	TRBV6-5	CASSPDSGNTEAFF	TGTGCCAGCAGCCCGGACAGTGGGAACACTGAAGCTTTCTTT
.	TRBJ1-1	14	.	TRBV7-2	CASSLNGWSDEAFF	TGTGCCAGCAGCTTAAATGGTTGGAGTGATGAAGCTTTCTTT
.	TRBJ1-1	13	TRBD1	TRBV7-2	CASSSGDRGATFF	TGTGCCAGCAGCTCGGGGGACAGGGGGGCAACTTTCTTT
.	TRBJ1-5	15	.	TRBV2	CASSERGVWNQPQHF	TGTGCCAGCAGTGAAAGGGGGGTTTGGAATCAGCCCCAGCATTTT
few	TRBJ1-1	17	TRBD1	TRBV19	CASKRTQGVVEGTEAFF	TGTGCCAGTAAAAGAACCCAGGGGGTGGTCGAGGGCACTGAAGCTTTCTTT
.	TRBJ2-3	14	.	TRBV9	CASNLGESTDTQYF	TGTGCCAGCAACTTGGGGGAGTCCACAGATACGCAGTATTTT
.	TRBJ1-3	15	.	TRBV9	CASSVVGTFGNTIYF	TGTGCCAGCAGCGTAGTCGGGACATTTGGAAACACCATATATTTT
.	TRBJ1-5	15	.	TRBV5-8	CASSLGDYSNQPQHF	TGTGCCAGCAGCTTAGGGGACTATAGCAATCAGCCCCAGCATTTT
.	TRBJ1-5	16	TRBD1	TRBV27	CASRGPGQGLNQPQHF	TGTGCCAGCAGAGGACCGGGACAGGGACTCAATCAGCCCCAGCATTTT
.	TRBJ1-4	14	.	TRBV30	CAWSDVRAGEKLFF	TGTGCCTGGTCAGATGTGAGGGCCGGTGAAAAACTGTTTTTT
.	TRBJ2-2	13	.	TRBV2	CASSGQYTGELFF	TGTGCCAGCAGCGGGCAGTACACCGGGGAGCTGTTTTTT
.	TRBJ2-5	19	TRBD2	TRBV9	CASSVEGVRGLAGQETQYF	TGTGCCAGCAGCGTAGAAGGCGTGAGGGGACTAGCGGGGCAAGAGACCCAGTACTTC
.	TRBJ2-7	13	.	TRBV11-2	CASSPDRGHEQYF	TGTGCCAGCAGCCCAGATCGGGGCCACGAGCAGTACTTC
.	TRBJ1-3	17	.	TRBV28	CASRTLGGRPSGNTIYF	TGTGCCAGCAGGACCCTGGGGGGGCGGCCCTCTGGAAACACCATATATTTT
.	TRBJ1-5	15	.	TRBV19	CASSIGGGSNQPQHF	TGTGCCAGTAGTATAGGAGGGGGGAGCAATCAGCCCCAGCATTTT
.	TRBJ1-5	17	.	TRBV28	CASSFKPGRKEWQPQHF	TGTGCCAGCAGTTTTAAGCCGGGACGGAAAGAGTGGCAGCCCCAGCATTTT
.	TRBJ2-3	15	TRBD2	TRBV28	CASSRSGGARDTQYF	TGTGCCAGCAGCCGAAGCGGGGGGGCCCGTGATACGCAGTATTTT
once	TRBJ2-7	15	.	TRBV4-2	CASSQENERVYEQYF	TGTGCCAGCAGCCAAGAAAATGAGAGGGTCTACGAGCAGTACTTC
once	TRBJ1-2	17	.	TRBV19	CASSMDSPAAGGYGYTF	TGTGCCAGTAGTATGGACAGCCCCGCTGCCGGGGGCTATGGCTACACCTTC
.	TRBJ1-2	14	TRBD1	TRBV29-1	CSVEERGPNYGYTF	TGCAGCGTTGAGGAAAGGGGGCCTAACTATGGCTACACCTTC
.	TRBJ2-7	13	TRBD1	TRBV29-1	CSVAGTGGGEQYF	TGCAGCGTGGCCGGGACAGGGGGCGGGGAGCAGTACTTC
.	TRBJ2-5	12	.	TRBV6-6	CASSYFPAPQYF	TGTGCCAGCAGTTACTTCCCCGCACCCCAGTACTTC
.	TRBJ1-5	15	TRBD1	TRBV7-2	CASSYDRGSNQPQHF	TGTGCCAGCAGCTACGACAGGGGTAGCAATCAGCCCCAGCATTTT
.	TRBJ2-2	15	.	TRBV19	CASSATLDNTGELFF	TGTGCCAGTAGTGCCACACTAGATAACACCGGGGAGCTGTTTTTT
.	TRBJ1-4	16	.	TRBV9	CASSVEGGRVNEKLFF	TGTGCCAGCAGCGTAGAAGGCGGGCGGGTAAATGAAAAACTGTTTTTT
few	TRBJ1-6	12	.	TRBV27	CAIGRASSPLHF	TGTGCCATCGGCAGAGCATCCTCACCCCTCCACTTT
.	TRBJ1-1	14	TRBD1	TRBV7-2	CASSSQGVGTEAFF	TGTGCCAGCAGCTCCCAGGGGGTTGGCACTGAAGCTTTCTTT
.	TRBJ1-5	15	TRBD1	TRBV7-9	CASSLVGTVNQPQHF	TGTGCCAGCAGCTTAGTGGGGACAGTTAATCAGCCCCAGCATTTT
.	TRBJ1-6	15	TRBD1	TRBV7-8	CASSPQGVEASPLHF	TGTGCCAGCAGCCCACAGGGGGTCGAAGCTTCACCCCTCCACTTT
.	TRBJ1-3	15	.	TRBV19	CASTYDGDSGNTIYF	TGTGCCAGTACCTACGACGGAGACTCTGGAAACACCATATATTTT
.	TRBJ1-1	15	.	TRBV28	CASSFSTTDNTEAFF	TGTGCCAGCAGTTTCTCGACGACGGATAACACTGAAGCTTTCTTT
.	TRBJ1-1	13	.	TRBV19	CASGTDGYTEAFF	TGTGCCAGTGGGACGGACGGCTACACTGAAGCTTTCTTT
.	TRBJ1-2	13	.	TRBV6-5	CASSYSKRYGYTF	TGTGCCAGCAGTTACTCGAAGCGCTATGGCTACACCTTC
.	TRBJ2-3	16	TRBD1	TRBV14	CASSQDRIGGADTQYF	TGTGCCAGCAGCCAAGATAGAATAGGGGGCGCGGATACGCAGTATTTT
.	TRBJ1-5	15	.	TRBV6-2/TRBV6-3	CASSPGMRTHQPQHF	TGTGCCAGCAGCCCCGGGATGAGGACCCATCAGCCCCAGCATTTT
once	TRBJ1-4	14	.	TRBV5-6	CASSLRQDNEKLFF	TGTGCCAGCAGCTTGCGGCAGGATAATGAAAAACTGTTTTTT
.	TRBJ1-5	14	.	TRBV28	CASSTTGDNQPQHF	TGTGCCAGCAGTACGACAGGCGACAATCAGCCCCAGCATTTT
.	TRBJ1-2	12	.	TRBV28	CASRGTNYGYTF	TGTGCCAGCAGGGGGACTAACTATGGCTACACCTTC
.	TRBJ2-7	13	TRBD2	TRBV18	CASSPGGRDEQYF	TGTGCCAGCTCACCGGGCGGGAGGGACGAGCAGTACTTC
.	TRBJ1-5	13	.	TRBV19	CASSIESDQPQHF	TGTGCCAGTAGTATCGAATCCGATCAGCCCCAGCATTTT
once	TRBJ2-3	13	.	TRBV12-3/TRBV12-4	CASSLERPDTQYF	TGTGCCAGCAGCCTCGAGAGGCCGGATACGCAGTATTTT
.	TRBJ2-5	14	.	TRBV10-3	CAISDRAPQETQYF	TGTGCCATCAGTGACAGGGCCCCCCAAGAGACCCAGTACTTC
.	TRBJ2-1	17	TRBD2	TRBV18	CASSPPRTSGSYNEQFF	TGTGCCAGCTCACCGCCGCGAACTAGCGGGTCCTACAATGAGCAGTTCTTC
.	TRBJ2-2	16	TRBD1	TRBV6-2/TRBV6-3	CASSPIGQGKTGELFF	TGTGCCAGCAGCCCTATCGGACAGGGGAAAACCGGGGAGCTGTTTTTT
once	TRBJ2-5	15	.	TRBV6-5	CASSAVRTAQETQYF	TGTGCCAGCAGCGCAGTCAGGACAGCCCAAGAGACCCAGTACTTC